The source of this T cell receptor beta chain is a study of beta chain features in type 1 diabetes. Findings and caveats of the study: Sequencing the cDNA could make cells with high TCR expression show up more than they should. Shortening of TCRB CDR3s, moderate but significant, appeared in all four CD4+ subsets of Type 1 diabetes patients. The VDJ junctions of type 1 diabetes patients carried fewer insertions and more deletions.

Sorting that relied on CD45RO/CCR7/CD25/CD127/CD95/CD27 yielded CD4+ naive, central memory, regulatory and stem cell-like memory cells. This clone came up a few times. What it binds is unknown. The CDR3 loop spans 15 amino acids. Germline V gene lookup returns CDR1 SGHTA and CDR2 FQGNSA. V was shortened by 5 bases and J by 3 bases, with 14 bases between the two germline ends. Reverse transcribing all isolated RNA meant expressed TCRB transcripts were sequenced. Profiling relied on immunoSEQ multiplex PCR, and the TCRdb table lists in-frame clones only, not all of them. The table lists almost 350,000 clones, about 20% of them singletons.

The sequence was collected from a woman aged 18-29 years in good health. The sequencing sample was made of naive CD4+ T cells from blood. V is TRBV7-2 and J is TRBJ2-4; D is perhaps TRBD1 (6 bases). CDR3 amino acids: CASSLGAGNKNIQYF. The CDR3 nucleotides are TGTGCCAGCAGCCTGGGGGCGGGTAACAAAAACATTCAGTACTTC. Supplemented by reference TRBV7-2 and TRBJ2-4, the full variable domain reads GAGVSQSPSNKVTEKGKDVELRCDPISGHTALYWYRQSLGQGLEFLIYFQGNSAPDKSGLPSDRFSAERTGGSVSTLTIQRTQQEDSAVYLCASSLGAGNKNIQYFGAGTRLSVL.